This T cell receptor (beta chain) was sequenced for a study of blood T cell repertoires in COVID-19. Study in general: COVID-19 samples from acute and convalescent phases originated in the United States, Italy and Spain. Nucleic acid was either cDNA or gDNA, and it came from T cells, B-cell-depleted T cells, or PBMCs.

CDR1 is LGHDT and CDR2 is YNNKEL in the germline V gene (reference sequence). V was trimmed by 1 base and J by 3 bases, leaving 9 bases between them. The CDR3 has 15 residues. The repertoire was sequenced with immunoSEQ multiplex PCR; TCRdb's copy has only in-frame clones and lacks some. This repertoire shows 250,000 to 300,000 clones, around 84% found once; its top ten account for 4.2%. This chain uses TRBV3-1 (or the pseudogene TRBV3-2) with TRBJ1-4; the D gene is possibly TRBD1 (6 bases). Source material: peripheral blood. The TCR was taken from a man in his 60s with acute or convalescent COVID-19. CDR3 residues: CASSQVTGPNEKLFF. For the CDR3, the DNA is TGTGCCAGCAGCCAAGTAACAGGGCCTAATGAAAAACTGTTTTTT.